The clone carrying this T cell receptor (beta chain) was detected only a few times. Its specificity is unknown. This entry is derived from a study of blood T cells in healthy people across ages. With a J-beta primer mix and a sample-barcoded 5' primer, a second PCR ran about 6 to 11 cycles. TCRdb re-called the 5' RACE reads with MiXCR, one entry per CDR3 protein. The table shows hundreds of thousands of distinct CDR3 sequences, with 24% occurring only once. Points from the study as a whole: Because sorting was not performed, PBMCs prevented conclusive naive versus antigen-experienced comparison. Comparison with aged donors showed that long-lived donors had more naive CD4+ cells and higher diversity.

The germline gives CDR1 LGHDT, CDR2 YNNKEL (reference sequence). The CDR3 length is 18 residues. These same records also appear under a second study, on T cells of mothers and their children.

The TCR sequence derives from a boy younger than 18 in good health. This chain links TRBV3-1 with TRBJ2-5; 15 bases are shared with TRBD2. The end of the DNA fits TRBJ2-1 better, so the J call may be wrong. The sequencing sample was made of blood. This CDR3 reads CASSQTGTSGGLDNEQFF. The CDR3 DNA follows: TGTGCCAGCAGCCAAACCGGGACTAGCGGGGGGCTCGACAATGAGCAGTTCTTC.